Included here is one T cell receptor (beta chain) sequence, with context. The antigen is unknown. This sample stems from a study of cytomegalovirus exposure and HLA in healthy donors. Study outcomes and limitations: Researchers reported in a later analysis that a missense DCLRE1C variant was tied to TCR beta V- and J-gene trimming.

Primers included in the PCR were 60 Vbeta and 13 Jbeta primers. Sequenced by immunoSEQ multiplex PCR; TCRdb stores in-frame clones only, minus some. The sample includes approximately 71,000 clones. Germline V lookup: CDR1 LNHDA, CDR2 SQIVND (reference sequence). Trimming removed 0 bases from V and 2 bases from J, with 14 bases in between. The CDR3 totals 16 residues. The sequencing input was PBMCs. The receptor was derived from a female donor in good health and CMV-seropositive. The genes are TRBV19 and TRBJ2-7, with TRBD1 as a possible D gene (6 bases). The CDR3 loop is CASSIDHGQSTYEQYF. For the CDR3, the DNA is TGTGCCAGTAGTATAGACCACGGACAGAGCACCTACGAGCAGTACTTC.